This TCR beta chain was captured in a study of T cells in Graves' hyperthyroidism and ophthalmopathy. Whole-study results and caveats: Before onset, by a median of around 6.1 months, the model predicted ophthalmopathy.

Graves' hyperthyroidism showing no ophthalmopathy progression within 18 months was considered stable. Each diagnosis drew on symptoms, thyroxine, TRAb, thyroid ultrasound and orbital computed tomography findings. PBMCs came from less than 11 ml fresh peripheral blood. The source material, RNA transcripts, was used to amplify TCR beta CDR3 regions. RT-PCR in the first round (using the HTBI primer set) targeted the TCR CDR3. Using its own MiXCR run on the multiplex PCR reads, TCRdb lists one record per CDR3 protein. This repertoire shows about 620,000 distinct CDR3 sequences, roughly 15% found once; its top ten account for over 3.5%. In the case of this clonotype: Its antigen is unidentified. With a much larger clone just one base away, this may be a read error.

The CDR3 consists of 16 residues. Per germline, CDR1 SGHRS and CDR2 YFSETQ. The chain links TRBV5-1 to TRBJ1-6; D gene unclear. Sequenced material: blood. The source is a woman between 25 and 40 years old with Graves' hyperthyroidism. In nucleotides, the CDR3 is TGCGCCAGCAGCTTGAGCCCGAGCTACAGACATTCATCCCTCCACTTT. It specifies CASSLSPSYRHSSLHF. Using reference TRBV5-1 and TRBJ1-6 for the parts outside the CDR3, the full variable domain is KAGVTQTPRYLIKTRGQQVTLSCSPISGHRSVSWYQQTPGQGLQFLFEYFSETQRNKGNFPGRFSGRQFSNSRSEMNVSTLELGDSALYLCASSLSPSYRHSSLHFGNGTRLTVT.